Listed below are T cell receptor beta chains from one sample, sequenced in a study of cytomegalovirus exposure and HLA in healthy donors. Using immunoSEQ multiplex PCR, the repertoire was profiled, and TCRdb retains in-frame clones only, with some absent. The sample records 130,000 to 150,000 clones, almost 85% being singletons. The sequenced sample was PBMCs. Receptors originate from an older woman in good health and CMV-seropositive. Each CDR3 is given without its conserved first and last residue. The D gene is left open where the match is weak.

CDR3: ASSATVNSYEQY
D: -
J: TRBJ2-7
V: TRBV6-1

CDR3: ASSLSRRGYGYT
D: -
J: TRBJ1-2
V: TRBV11-2

CDR3: ASSPGPGTRMGGQY
D: TRBD2
J: TRBJ2-5
V: TRBV7-2

CDR3: ASSGDMGNTEAF
D: -
J: TRBJ1-1
V: TRBV2

CDR3: ASSSPGDTGELF
D: -
J: TRBJ2-2
V: TRBV6-6

CDR3: ASSQEGSYEQY
D: -
J: TRBJ2-7
V: TRBV4-1

CDR3: ASSPRVGGSYEQY
D: TRBD2
J: TRBJ2-7
V: TRBV5-4

CDR3: ASSSQGYEQY
D: -
J: TRBJ2-7
V: TRBV6-5

CDR3: AIRGTSGITGELF
D: TRBD2
J: TRBJ2-2
V: TRBV10-3

CDR3: ASSTGMGETQY
D: -
J: TRBJ2-5
V: TRBV18

CDR3: ATRRQGGEKLF
D: TRBD1
J: TRBJ1-4
V: TRBV27

CDR3: ASSFKRFAVMETQY
D: -
J: TRBJ2-5
V: TRBV6-5

CDR3: ASSMMGGSSYGYT
D: -
J: TRBJ1-2
V: TRBV19

CDR3: ASSPLTPGTSGSPLEDEQF
D: TRBD2
J: TRBJ2-1
V: TRBV18

CDR3: SVRVNEKLF
D: -
J: TRBJ1-4
V: TRBV29-1

CDR3: ASSLSGTGDNQPQH
D: TRBD1
J: TRBJ1-5
V: TRBV7-9

CDR3: ASVSGGGSDTQY
D: TRBD1
J: TRBJ2-3
V: TRBV28

CDR3: ASSLAGRGTTDTQY
D: -
J: TRBJ2-3
V: TRBV5-1

CDR3: ASSPRGKGSYNEQF
D: -
J: TRBJ2-1
V: TRBV5-6

CDR3: ASKGLAGHNEQF
D: TRBD2
J: TRBJ2-1
V: TRBV27

CDR3: ASSLSPGGAGETQY
D: -
J: TRBJ2-5
V: TRBV28

CDR3: ASSDNLTSAPTDEQY
D: TRBD2
J: TRBJ2-7
V: TRBV6-4

CDR3: ASALAGFYEQY
D: TRBD2
J: TRBJ2-7
V: TRBV2

CDR3: ASSSSGGQETQY
D: TRBD2
J: TRBJ2-5
V: TRBV28

CDR3: ASSDPTGIGGYT
D: TRBD1
J: TRBJ1-2
V: TRBV2

CDR3: ASSLAHLAGGETQY
D: TRBD2
J: TRBJ2-5
V: TRBV5-1

CDR3: ASTSPGTEIYEQY
D: TRBD1
J: TRBJ2-7
V: TRBV28

CDR3: ASSGGQNSGANVLT
D: -
J: TRBJ2-6
V: TRBV5-1